This TCR beta chain was captured in a study of T-cell reconstitution after alpha-beta-depleted transplantation in children. Preparation of the TCRbeta library used unique molecular identifiers. From the PCR reads, TCRdb called clonotypes with MiXCR, one entry per CDR3 protein. This table has roughly 610,000 distinct CDR3 sequences, about 10% appearing once. The sequences come from PBMCs from the stem cell graft donor, collected from the stem cell graft. The clonotype originates from a human donor who donated a stem cell graft to a child with acute myeloid leukemia.

The CDR3 loop reads CASSRSRYRGPSGANVLTF. The CDR3 bases are TGTGCCAGCAGCCGAAGCCGGTACAGGGGGCCCTCTGGGGCCAACGTCCTGACTTTC. This rearrangement joins TRBV3-1 to TRBJ2-6, with TRBD1 matching over 9 bases. The J segment lost 0 bases and the V segment lost 4 bases, leaving 10 bases of the junction unmatched. CDR1 and CDR2 from the germline V gene are LGHDT and YNNKEL (reference sequence). The CDR3 consists of 19 residues.